This T cell receptor beta chain was obtained from a study of T cell repertoires in cytomegalovirus infection. Study-wide context: Newly reported HLA-C-restricted and thoroughly characterized HLA-B-restricted CMV epitopes were employed. CMV infection and matching HLA type were both indicated by public TCR beta signatures. Study observations and caveats: HLA-C-restricted CMV clonotypes gave the most frequent clonotype in two of eight donors. Pooled public TCR beta family frequency picked out CMV carriers with the relevant HLA.

TCRdb used MiXCR to reprocess the reads, holding one entry per CDR3 protein. The data contain around 710,000 distinct CDR3 sequences, roughly 29% of them singletons. To note about this clonotype: Its antigen is unknown.

The TCR was taken from a human donor in good health (CMV status not recorded). Some clones in this sample may be carry-over from other donors' samples. The input for sequencing was cultured CD8+ T cells from PBMCs, taken from culture after CMV antigen stimulation.

The CDR3 sequence: CASSQWEAFF. CDR3 coding DNA: TGTGCCAGCTCCCAGTGGGAGGCTTTCTTT. The rearrangement joins TRBV2 to TRBJ1-1; D gene uncertain. The germline V and J ends were trimmed by 8 bases and 11 bases, with 12 bases remaining between them. Germline CDR1 is SNHLY and CDR2 is FYNNEI. The CDR3 is made up of 10 amino acids.